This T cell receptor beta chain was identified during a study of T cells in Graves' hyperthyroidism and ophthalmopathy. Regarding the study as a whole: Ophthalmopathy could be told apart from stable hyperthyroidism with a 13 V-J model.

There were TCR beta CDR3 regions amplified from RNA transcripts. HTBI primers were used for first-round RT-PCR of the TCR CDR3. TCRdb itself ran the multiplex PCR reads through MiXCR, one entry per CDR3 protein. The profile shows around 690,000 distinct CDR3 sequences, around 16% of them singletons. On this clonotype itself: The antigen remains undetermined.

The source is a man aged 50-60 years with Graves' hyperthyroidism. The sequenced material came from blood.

The CDR3 loop is CASSQTTGRYEQYF. CDR3 DNA sequence: TGCGCCAGCAGCCAAACCACAGGGCGGTACGAGCAGTACTTC. The rearrangement links TRBV4-3 to TRBJ2-7; weak D call: TRBD1 (6 bases). Trimming took off 2 bases at V and 4 bases at J, with 12 bases between the two ends. Germline CDR1 and CDR2: LGHNA and YSLEER. This CDR3 has 14 amino acids.